This T cell receptor beta chain was found in a study of blood T cell repertoires in COVID-19. TCRdb's copy holds only in-frame clones and misses some; the assay was immunoSEQ multiplex PCR. The sample lists 99,000 or so clones, roughly 79% seen once, with 30% to 45% in the top ten. The germline V and J ends were trimmed by 8 bases and 8 bases, with 15 bases remaining between them. Germline loops: CDR1 MNHEY, CDR2 SVGAGI. CDR3 size: 12 residues. The chain uses TRBV6-5 and TRBJ1-2, with a weak D call TRBD1 (6 bases). The receptor's source is a man older than 75 with acute or convalescent COVID-19. Source material: peripheral blood. The CDR3 here is CASVGTSSGYTF. In DNA form, the CDR3 reads TGTGCCAGCGTGGGGACATCTTCCGGCTACACCTTC.